A single sample is the source of the 27 T cell receptor beta chains below, sequenced in a study of cytomegalovirus exposure and HLA in healthy donors. Both 60 Vbeta primers and 13 Jbeta primers went into the PCR. Sequenced by immunoSEQ multiplex PCR; TCRdb stores in-frame clones only, minus some. The table for this sample gives roughly 43,000 clones. Sequencing was done on a sample of PBMCs. The receptor source for this set is a woman in her 40s in good health and CMV-seronegative.

The chain joins TRBV5-8 to TRBJ1-5; no clear D. V gave up 4 bases and J gave up 7 bases, with 12 bases separating them. There are 13 residues in the CDR3. Germline CDR1 SGHTS, CDR2 YDEGEE. CDR3 in DNA: TGTGCCAGCAGCACCAACTCGGGGCAGCCCCAGCATTTT. Translated: CASSTNSGQPQHF.

The CDR3, as DNA: TGTGCCTGGAGTGTACAGGGACCCCAGCATTTT. Its translation: CAWSVQGPQHF. The rearrangement joins TRBV30 to TRBJ1-5, with D tentatively TRBD1 (6 bases). The CDR3 is made up of 11 amino acids. V was shortened by 0 bases and J by 10 bases, with 7 bases between the two germline ends. CDR1 GTSNPN and CDR2 SVGIG come from the germline V gene (reference sequence).

The chain has TRBV29-1 and TRBJ2-5, with 12 bases matching TRBD2. The CDR3 has 17 residues. The germline V gene encodes CDR1 SQVTM and CDR2 ANQGSEA. Losses at the gene ends were 4 bases for V and 5 bases for J; bases not matched to a gene: 14. The CDR3: CSVGQRLAGVVWETQYF. The CDR3 nucleotides are TGCAGCGTTGGGCAAAGACTAGCGGGAGTTGTGTGGGAGACCCAGTACTTC.

As DNA, the CDR3 is TGTGCCAGCAGCTTTACAGGGGACGGCGAGCAGTACTTC. Its protein is CASSFTGDGEQYF. The rearrangement uses TRBV7-6 and TRBJ2-7, with 7 bases fitting TRBD1. Germline CDR1 reads SGHVS; CDR2 reads FNYEAQ. Trimming cost V 3 bases and J 6 bases; bases outside gene matches: 5. The length of the CDR3 is 13 residues. Full variable domain (missing parts from reference TRBV7-6 and TRBJ2-7): GAGVSQSPRYKVTKRGQDVALRCDPISGHVSLYWYRQALGQGPEFLTYFNYEAQQDKSGLPNDRFSAERPEGSISTLTIQRTEQRDSAMYRCASSFTGDGEQYFGPGTRLTVT.

The chain links TRBV5-6 to TRBJ2-5; 7 nucleotides match TRBD2. Germline V lookup: CDR1 SGHDT, CDR2 YYEEEE. Trimming removed 0 bases from V and 7 bases from J; junction bases left unmatched: 6. The CDR3 has 14 amino acids. The CDR3: CASSLGPRGGTQYF. For the CDR3, the DNA is TGTGCCAGCAGCTTGGGACCCCGCGGGGGGACCCAGTACTTC.

This chain links TRBV27 with TRBJ2-7; 8 positions match TRBD2. CDR1 is MNHEY and CDR2 is SMNVEV in the germline V gene (reference sequence). The CDR3 is 13 residues long. After removal of 4 bases from V and 3 bases from J, the junction contained 2 bases not matched to a gene. This CDR3 reads CASSSGLDYEQYF. In DNA form, the CDR3 reads TGTGCCAGCAGTTCGGGACTAGACTACGAGCAGTACTTC.

The chain couples TRBV6-6 to TRBJ1-2; a possible D gene is TRBD1 (5 bases). Germline values: CDR1 MNHNY, CDR2 SVGAGI (reference sequence). With 5 bases removed from V and 8 bases from J, the gap between germline ends came to 12 bases. The CDR3 totals 12 residues. The CDR3 loop reads CASSPGGGGYTF. The DNA for the CDR3 is TGTGCCAGCAGTCCCGGGGGGGGAGGCTACACCTTC.

The rearrangement joins TRBV19 to TRBJ2-1; 8 bases map to TRBD1. The junction had 13 bases not matched to a gene; V was cut back by 6 bases and J by 9 bases. Per germline, CDR1 LNHDA and CDR2 SQIVND (reference sequence). The CDR3 runs to 15 residues. The CDR3 reads CASRGGRGRVSEQFF. The CDR3 DNA reads TGTGCCAGTAGAGGAGGCAGGGGGCGAGTTAGTGAGCAGTTCTTC.

The chain joins TRBV11-2 to TRBJ2-7; 7 nucleotides match TRBD2. V shed 5 bases and J 6 bases; nucleotides not matched to a gene: 10. This CDR3 region has 14 residues. Germline loops: CDR1 SGHAT, CDR2 FQNNGV. CDR3 sequence (DNA): TGTGCCAGCAGCCCGACTAGCTCCAGATCCGAGCAGTACTTC. Amino acids: CASSPTSSRSEQYF.

The V call is TRBV4-2, the J call TRBJ2-1; D not resolved. This CDR3 is 12 amino acids long. Germline V gene data show CDR1 as LGHNA and CDR2 as YNFKEQ. Trimming took 1 base from V and 4 from J, leaving 2 bases between them. CDR3 nucleotides: TGTGCCAGCAGCCAAGCATACAATGAGCAGTTCTTC. It yields the protein CASSQAYNEQFF.

J is TRBJ2-7 and V is TRBV19, with 9 bases that match TRBD2. Germline values: CDR1 LNHDA, CDR2 SQIVND (reference sequence). This CDR3 is 14 amino acids long. The V segment lost 6 bases and the J segment 2 bases; nucleotides outside the gene matches: 5. CDR3 bases: TGTGCCAGTAGCATCAGCGGGGGGCCCTACGAGCAGTACTTC. Translated: CASSISGGPYEQYF.

The chain has TRBV15 and TRBJ1-4; 9 positions agree with TRBD1. J lost 7 bases, V lost 4 bases, and 7 bases had no gene match. CDR1 and CDR2 from the germline V gene are LNHNV and YYDKDF (reference sequence). The CDR3 extends over 15 amino acids. The CDR3 loop reads CATSILTGGIEKLFF. CDR3 nucleotide sequence: TGTGCCACCAGCATATTGACAGGGGGAATTGAAAAACTGTTTTTT.

The chain links TRBV28 to TRBJ1-1; D not certain. V lost 5 bases to trimming and J lost 5 bases, with 12 bases between them. This CDR3 comprises 13 residues. Germline V gives CDR1 MDHEN, CDR2 SYDVKM. CDR3 DNA: TGTGCCAGCAGTCAGAAAATGTGGACTGAAGCTTTCTTT. Translating it yields CASSQKMWTEAFF. Supplemented by reference TRBV28 and TRBJ1-1, the full variable domain reads DVKVTQSSRYLVKRTGEKVFLECVQDMDHENMFWYRQDPGLGLRLIYFSYDVKMKEKGDIPEGYSVSREKKERFSLILESASTNQTSMYLCASSQKMWTEAFFGQGTRLTVV.

On this clone: This CDR3 is also generated by other DNA sequences in the sample. The chain employs TRBV9 and TRBJ2-1; 10 bases map to TRBD2. The CDR3 loop spans 16 amino acids. V was clipped by 0 bases and J by 5 bases; unmatched bases: 5. Per the germline V gene, CDR1 is SGDLS and CDR2 is YYNGEE. In DNA form, the CDR3 reads TGTGCCAGCAGCGTAGTCCTAGCGGGAGCCGACAATGAGCAGTTCTTC. As protein: CASSVVLAGADNEQFF.

The chain uses TRBV6-5 and TRBJ2-7; 7 bases are shared with TRBD2. This CDR3 is built from 14 residues. J gave up 0 bases and V 5 bases, and 4 bases lay outside the gene matches. CDR1 MNHEY and CDR2 SVGAGI come from the germline V gene. In DNA, the CDR3 is TGTGCCAGCAGTCCGACGGGGGGCTCCTACGAGCAGTACTTC. Translated, it gives CASSPTGGSYEQYF.

The rearrangement uses TRBV9 and TRBJ1-2, with 8 bases identical to TRBD1. The CDR3 covers 16 residues. Germline V gene lookup returns CDR1 SGDLS and CDR2 YYNGEE. V lost 3 bases, J lost 2 bases, and 9 bases stayed unmatched. The CDR3 loop is CASSGLGTGINYGYTF. The CDR3, as DNA: TGTGCCAGCAGCGGGCTAGGGACAGGTATCAACTATGGCTACACCTTC.

The chain has TRBV9 and TRBJ1-2; D is perhaps TRBD1 (5 bases). The V gene lost 1 base and the J gene lost 0 bases, with 7 bases spanning the gap. This CDR3 spans 14 amino acids. Germline V gives CDR1 SGDLS, CDR2 YYNGEE. CDR3 nucleotides: TGTGCCAGCAGCGTACTGACAGCTAACTATGGCTACACCTTC. Translated: CASSVLTANYGYTF.

In nucleotides, the CDR3 is TGTGCCAGCGGGGGCGGGAGCTCCTACAATGAGCAGTTCTTC. This encodes CASGGGSSYNEQFF. This rearrangement joins TRBV6-5 to TRBJ2-1; weak D call: TRBD2 (7 bases). V was pared by 8 bases and J by 0 bases, with 11 bases between. The CDR3 extends over 14 amino acids. Looked up from germline, CDR1 is MNHEY and CDR2 is SVGAGI.

This chain connects TRBV29-1 to TRBJ2-5; 7 nucleotides agree with TRBD2. This CDR3 has 14 amino acids. The V gene end was trimmed by 1 base and the J gene end by 3 bases; junction bases not matched to a gene: 5. Germline CDR1 SQVTM, CDR2 ANQGSEA. The CDR3 loop reads CSVEGAAGEETQYF. Written as DNA, the CDR3 is TGCAGCGTTGAAGGGGCGGCGGGAGAAGAGACCCAGTACTTC.

The gene calls are TRBV11-3 and TRBJ2-3; 7 positions agree with TRBD1. The germline CDR1 and CDR2 sequences are SGHNT and YENEEA. CDR3 length: 14 amino acids. Trimming removed 4 bases from V and 1 base from J; junction bases left unmatched: 2. CDR3 amino acids: CASSSQGGTDTQYF. Here the CDR3 DNA reads TGTGCCAGCAGCTCCCAGGGGGGCACAGATACGCAGTATTTT. Drawing the rest from reference TRBV11-3 and TRBJ2-3, the complete variable domain is EAGVVQSPRYKIIEKKQPVAFWCNPISGHNTLYWYLQNLGQGPELLIRYENEEAVDDSQLPKDRFSAERLKGVDSTLKIQPAELGDSAVYLCASSSQGGTDTQYFGPGTRLTVL.

The rearrangement uses TRBV30 and TRBJ2-3, with a weak D call TRBD1 (5 bases). V dropped 4 bases and J dropped 2 bases, with 13 bases sitting between them. Per the germline V gene, CDR1 is GTSNPN and CDR2 is SVGIG (reference sequence). This CDR3 spans 14 amino acids. The CDR3 nucleotides are TGTGCCTGGATTAAGGACACCCTCACAGATACGCAGTATTTT. It translates to CAWIKDTLTDTQYF.

CDR3 DNA sequence: TGCGCCAGCAGCGAAGGGACAGGGAATCAGCCCCAGCATTTT. This sequence encodes CASSEGTGNQPQHF. The chain uses TRBV5-1 and TRBJ1-5; 9 nucleotides align to TRBD1. J was trimmed by 4 bases and V by 4 bases; bases with no gene match: 3. CDR1 is SGHRS and CDR2 is YFSETQ in the germline V gene. The CDR3 consists of 14 residues. Based on the CDR3 plus reference TRBV5-1 and TRBJ1-5, the full variable domain is KAGVTQTPRYLIKTRGQQVTLSCSPISGHRSVSWYQQTPGQGLQFLFEYFSETQRNKGNFPGRFSGRQFSNSRSEMNVSTLELGDSALYLCASSEGTGNQPQHFGDGTRLSIL.

The V call is TRBV11-3, the J call TRBJ2-1; 13 bases align to TRBD2. This CDR3 comprises 16 residues. V shed 1 base, J shed 7 bases, and the junction held 4 bases outside the gene matches. CDR1 is SGHNT and CDR2 is YENEEA in the germline V gene. CDR3 sequence reads: CASSLGTSGRLNEQFF. In DNA, the CDR3 is TGTGCCAGCAGCTTAGGGACTAGCGGGAGATTAAATGAGCAGTTCTTC. Full variable domain (missing parts from reference TRBV11-3 and TRBJ2-1): EAGVVQSPRYKIIEKKQPVAFWCNPISGHNTLYWYLQNLGQGPELLIRYENEEAVDDSQLPKDRFSAERLKGVDSTLKIQPAELGDSAVYLCASSLGTSGRLNEQFFGPGTRLTVL.

J is TRBJ2-7 and V is TRBV11-3; 9 positions match TRBD1. V lost 4 bases and J lost 5; bases outside the gene matches: 3. CDR1 is SGHNT and CDR2 is YENEEA in the germline V gene. The CDR3 spans 13 residues. CDR3 sequence reads: CASSSGQGDEQYF. As DNA, the CDR3 is TGTGCCAGCAGCTCGGGACAGGGTGACGAGCAGTACTTC.

The rearrangement joins TRBV6-5 to TRBJ2-7; maybe TRBD1 (5 bases). Germline CDR1 reads MNHEY; CDR2 reads SVGAGI. V gave up 6 bases and J gave up 7 bases, with 19 bases separating them. CDR3 length equals 14 residues. The CDR3 sequence is CASRRTGTPGEQYF. The DNA of the CDR3 is TGTGCCAGCAGAAGAACAGGAACCCCCGGTGAGCAGTACTTC.

The CDR3 loop reads CASSSLGQGARKTQYF. The CDR3 bases are TGTGCCAGCAGTTCCTTGGGACAGGGGGCGAGAAAGACCCAGTACTTC. The chain recombines TRBV6-5 with TRBJ2-5; 12 positions match TRBD1. V lost 4 bases to trimming and J lost 6 bases; unmatched junction nucleotides: 9. The CDR3 contains 16 residues. CDR1 and CDR2 from the germline V gene are MNHEY and SVGAGI.

V usage is TRBV25-1 and J usage is TRBJ2-1, with 13 bases lining up with TRBD2. Trimming took 4 bases from V and 7 from J; bases not matched to a gene: 4. The germline gives CDR1 MGHDK, CDR2 SYGVNS. The CDR3 contains 15 residues. CDR3 region: CASSGWTSGSNEQFF. The DNA of the CDR3 is TGTGCCAGCAGTGGGTGGACTAGCGGGAGTAATGAGCAGTTCTTC.